Following are 17 T cell receptor beta chains from one sample sequenced in a study of CDR3 diversity in severe acne (dated by TCRdb to the late 2010s). Libraries came from PCR. Sequenced on an Illumina HiSeq 2000. In TCRdb, the public reads were trimmed at Q25 with fastp and aligned with MiXCR, with productive beta chains retained. Rows with one shared CDR3 protein collapse into an entry with the most common genes and DNA. The sample table lists about 98,000 distinct CDR3 sequences, around 56% of them with a count of one. Roughly an eighth of the sample lies in the top ten. Material for sequencing was blood. The receptors here all came from a male donor with acne.

The chain joins TRBV29-1 to TRBJ2-7; TRBD1 might be the D (5 bases). With 7 bases removed from V and 3 bases from J, the gap between germline ends came to 19 bases. Germline V gene data show CDR1 as SQVTM and CDR2 as ANQGSEA. The CDR3 totals 14 residues. The CDR3 DNA is TGCAGCGCTACCTCAGGGTTATCGGGCTACGAGCAGTACTTC. This encodes CSATSGLSGYEQYF.

The gene calls are TRBV7-2 and TRBJ2-3; TRBD2 matches at 9 bases. The CDR3 sequence is 16 residues long. CDR1 and CDR2 from the germline V gene are SGHTA and FQGNSA. With 3 bases clipped from V and 0 bases from J, the junction kept 4 bases outside the gene matches. The DNA for the CDR3 is TGTGCCAGCAGCTTTGGTAGCGGGAGCAGCACAGATACGCAGTATTTT. Residues: CASSFGSGSSTDTQYF.

Comments on this clonotype: Since the CDR3 does not end with the conserved phenylalanine or tryptophan, this likely comes from a read error. The V gene is TRBV7-9, the J gene TRBJ2-1; D ambiguous. The CDR3 consists of 14 residues. Germline CDR1 SEHNR, CDR2 FQNEAQ (reference sequence). The CDR3 bases are TGTGCTAGCAGCCCTAAGACTGCTTACAATGAGCAGTTCTCC. Encoded protein: CASSPKTAYNEQFS.

The chain has TRBV19 and TRBJ2-7; tentatively, D is TRBD1 (5 bases). The CDR3 sequence is 12 residues long. CDR1 and CDR2 from the germline V gene are LNHDA and SQIVND (reference sequence). Trimming removed 4 bases at V and 6 bases at J, with 10 bases between. The CDR3 spells CASSNGHSEQYF. In DNA, the CDR3 is TGTGCCAGTAGTAATGGACATAGCGAGCAGTACTTC.

With regard to this clonotype: The missing conserved phenylalanine or tryptophan at the end of this CDR3 makes a read error likely. The chain has TRBV6-5 and TRBJ2-5; D unclear. The germline V gene has CDR1 MNHEY and CDR2 SVGAGI. V lost 5 bases to trimming and J lost 3 bases, with 10 bases between them. The CDR3 contains 13 residues. In DNA form, the CDR3 reads TGTGCCAGCAGTAAACAATCAGAAGAGACCCAGTACCTC. Translated: CASSKQSEETQYL.

The sample holds many counts of this clonotype. A much more abundant neighbour one base away suggests this may be a read error. This chain uses TRBV3-1 with TRBJ2-1; 14 nucleotides match TRBD2. The CDR3 sequence is 16 residues long. Germline V gene lookup returns CDR1 LGHDT and CDR2 YNNKEL (reference sequence). V shed 4 bases, J shed 8 bases, and the junction held 7 bases outside the gene matches. CDR3 DNA sequence: TGTGCCAGCAGCCGCCCCGGGACTAGCGGGAGCTATGAGCAGTTCTTC. Its translation is CASSRPGTSGSYEQFF.

The chain recombines TRBV10-3 with TRBJ2-1; 15 nucleotides match TRBD2. CDR3 size: 15 residues. CDR1 and CDR2 (germline): ENHRY, SYGVKD. V gave up 7 bases and J gave up 9 bases; unmatched junction bases: 7. CDR3 protein: CAITPGLAGGPEQFF. The DNA of the CDR3 is TGTGCCATCACCCCCGGACTAGCGGGAGGGCCTGAGCAGTTCTTC.

This clonotype was counted once. J is TRBJ2-5 and V is TRBV9; 9 bases map to TRBD1. The CDR3 contains 15 residues. Trimming took 5 bases from V and 4 from J; bases not matched to a gene: 9. CDR1 SGDLS and CDR2 YYNGEE come from the germline V gene. In DNA, the CDR3 is TGTGCCAGCAGTGTAACAGGGGGCGCGGCAGAGACCCAGTACTTC. As protein: CASSVTGGAAETQYF.

Ten or more counts support this clonotype. The CDR3 reads CASSLTGSSGDEQFF. The CDR3 DNA sequence: TGTGCCAGCAGCTTAACCGGGTCCTCAGGCGATGAGCAGTTCTTC. V is TRBV7-9 and J is TRBJ2-1, with D unresolved. The CDR3 is 15 amino acids. Germline V lookup: CDR1 SEHNR, CDR2 FQNEAQ (reference sequence). Trimming left V 2 bases short and J 8 bases short, with 16 bases between.

The genes are TRBV12-3 or TRBV12-4 and TRBJ1-3, with 8 bases fitting TRBD1. The CDR3 spans 15 residues. With 4 bases clipped from V and 0 bases from J, the junction kept 2 bases outside the gene matches. CDR3 in amino acids: CASSSGQGSGNTIYF. For the CDR3, the DNA is TGTGCCAGCAGTTCCGGACAGGGCTCTGGAAACACCATATATTTT.

The chain carries TRBV25-1 and TRBJ1-3; D possibly corresponds to TRBD1 (5 bases). Per the germline V gene, CDR1 is MGHDK and CDR2 is SYGVNS. The CDR3 consists of 14 residues. Trimming took off 6 bases at V and 2 bases at J, with 11 bases between the two ends. The CDR3 bases are TGTGCCAGCAGGGAGGGACGACCTGGAAACACCATATATTTT. This gives the protein CASREGRPGNTIYF.

The gene calls are TRBV2 and TRBJ1-5, with D hard to call. The CDR3 runs 15 residues. V was shortened by 5 bases and J by 1 base, with 12 bases between the two germline ends. Per the germline V gene, CDR1 is SNHLY and CDR2 is FYNNEI. This chain's CDR3 is CASSRAGGSNQPQHF. The CDR3, as DNA: TGTGCCAGCAGTCGGGCCGGAGGGAGCAATCAGCCCCAGCATTTT.

There are a few counts of this clonotype. The J gene is TRBJ1-1, the V gene TRBV28; a weak D match, TRBD1 (5 bases). CDR1 MDHEN and CDR2 SYDVKM come from the germline V gene. Deletions cut 6 bases from V and 3 bases from J, with 8 bases between. The length of the CDR3 is 12 residues. In nucleotides, the CDR3 is TGTGCCAGCAGGGAAGGGGACACTGAAGCTTTCTTT. It encodes CASREGDTEAFF.

V is TRBV20-1 and J is TRBJ2-4; TRBD2 aligns across 15 bases. J lost 0 bases, V lost 0 bases, and 6 bases had no gene match. The CDR3 has 19 amino acids. Per germline, CDR1 DFQATT and CDR2 SNEGSKA (reference sequence). CDR3 amino acids: CSARDGTSGRSLAKNIQYF. CDR3 nucleotides: TGCAGTGCTAGAGATGGGACTAGCGGGAGGTCTCTAGCCAAAAACATTCAGTACTTC.

V is TRBV9 and J is TRBJ2-7, with D perhaps matching TRBD2 (6 bases). The CDR3 extends over 15 amino acids. CDR1 and CDR2 from the germline V gene are SGDLS and YYNGEE. The ends were cut back, 4 bases at V and 2 bases at J, with 16 bases in the middle. The CDR3 nucleotides are TGTGCCAGCAGCCAAGAAAAGGGACTTCCCTACGAGCAGTACTTC. This codes for CASSQEKGLPYEQYF. Filled out from reference TRBV9 and TRBJ2-7, the complete variable domain reads DSGVTQTPKHLITATGQRVTLRCSPRSGDLSVYWYQQSLDQGLQFLIQYYNGEERAKGNILERFSAQQFPDLHSELNLSSLELGDSALYFCASSQEKGLPYEQYFGPGTRLTVT.

V is TRBV25-1 and J is TRBJ1-2; 11 bases agree with TRBD1. The V and J ends lost 6 bases and 6 bases, in that order; junction bases with no gene match: 3. CDR1 MGHDK and CDR2 SYGVNS come from the germline V gene. This CDR3 has 13 amino acids. CDR3 amino acids: CASSRGQGDGYTF. The CDR3 coding sequence is TGTGCCAGCAGCCGGGGACAGGGGGATGGCTACACCTTC.

The chain joins TRBV20-1 to TRBJ2-2; D gene ambiguous. This CDR3 spans 10 amino acids. Germline CDR1 reads DFQATT; CDR2 reads SNEGSKA (reference sequence). The V end was cut by 6 bases, the J end by 6 bases, with 5 bases between. The CDR3 nucleotides read TGCAGTGCAGGGCCCGGGGAGCTGTTTTTT. It specifies CSAGPGELFF.